The TCR beta chain under discussion was sequenced for a study of cytomegalovirus exposure and HLA in healthy donors. All the people who gave samples were healthy bone marrow donors. PCR primers comprised 60 Vbeta and 13 Jbeta primers. Assay: immunoSEQ multiplex PCR; the TCRdb copy retains only in-frame clones and omits some. The data contain about 140,000 clones, 60% to 80% of them singletons. V lost 3 bases to trimming and J lost 7 bases; unmatched junction nucleotides: 10. This CDR3 spans 15 amino acids. The germline CDR1 and CDR2 sequences are SGHRS and YFSETQ. Study-wide findings and caveats: Upon later analysis, HLA-associated TCR beta chains proved more clonally expanded than other, equally common chains. Later analysis associated a missense DCLRE1C variant with TCR beta V- and J-gene trimming.

On this clone itself: Its matching antigen is unknown.

The clonotype comes from a male donor in good health and CMV-seronegative. The genes are TRBV5-1 and TRBJ1-2; TRBD1 matches 9 bases. Sequenced sample: PBMCs. DNA of the CDR3: TGCGCCAGCAGCTCGGACATCACAGGGGGCGGTGGCTACACCTTC. It codes for CASSSDITGGGGYTF.